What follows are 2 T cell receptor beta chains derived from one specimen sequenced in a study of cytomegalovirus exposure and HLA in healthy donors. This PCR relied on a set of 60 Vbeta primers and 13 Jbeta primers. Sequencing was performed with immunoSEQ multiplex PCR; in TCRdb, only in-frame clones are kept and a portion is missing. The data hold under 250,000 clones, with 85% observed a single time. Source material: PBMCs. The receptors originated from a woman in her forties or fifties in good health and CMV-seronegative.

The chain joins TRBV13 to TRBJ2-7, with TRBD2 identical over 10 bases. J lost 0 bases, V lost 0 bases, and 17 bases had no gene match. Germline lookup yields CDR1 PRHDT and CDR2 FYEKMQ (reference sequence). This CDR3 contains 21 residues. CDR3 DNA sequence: TGTGCCAGCAGCTTAGGCCGGATTTTTAGTAGCGGGAGGACCAACTCCTACGAGCAGTACTTC. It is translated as CASSLGRIFSSGRTNSYEQYF.

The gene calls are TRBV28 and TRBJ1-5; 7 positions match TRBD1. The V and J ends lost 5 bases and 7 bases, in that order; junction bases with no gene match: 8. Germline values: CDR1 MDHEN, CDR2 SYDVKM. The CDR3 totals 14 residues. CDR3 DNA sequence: TGTGCCAGCAGTCCACAGGGGAGGCGGCAGCCCCAGCATTTT. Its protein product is CASSPQGRRQPQHF.